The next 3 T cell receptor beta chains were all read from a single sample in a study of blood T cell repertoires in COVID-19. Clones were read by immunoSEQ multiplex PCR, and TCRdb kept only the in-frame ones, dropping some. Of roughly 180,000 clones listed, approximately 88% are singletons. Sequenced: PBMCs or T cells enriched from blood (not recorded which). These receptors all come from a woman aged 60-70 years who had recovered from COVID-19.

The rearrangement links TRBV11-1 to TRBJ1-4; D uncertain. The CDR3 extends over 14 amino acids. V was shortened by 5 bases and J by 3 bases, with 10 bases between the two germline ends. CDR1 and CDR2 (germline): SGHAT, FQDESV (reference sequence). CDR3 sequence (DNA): TGTGCCAGCAGCCCGGACGGGGCTAATGAAAAACTGTTTTTT. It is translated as CASSPDGANEKLFF.

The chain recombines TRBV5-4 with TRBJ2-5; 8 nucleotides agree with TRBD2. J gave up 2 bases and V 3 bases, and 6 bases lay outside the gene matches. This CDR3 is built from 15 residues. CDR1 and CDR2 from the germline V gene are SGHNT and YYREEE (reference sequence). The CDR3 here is CASSSQRERQETQYF. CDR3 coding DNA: TGTGCCAGCAGCTCCCAGCGGGAGAGGCAAGAGACCCAGTACTTC.

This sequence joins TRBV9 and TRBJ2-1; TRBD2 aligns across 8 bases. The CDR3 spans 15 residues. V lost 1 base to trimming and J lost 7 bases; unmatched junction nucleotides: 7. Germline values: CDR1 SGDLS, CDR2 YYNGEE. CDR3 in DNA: TGTGCCAGCAGCGTAACGGGAGGGCCTCGGAATGAGCAGTTCTTC. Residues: CASSVTGGPRNEQFF.